The rows below give T cell receptor beta chains drawn from one sample of a study of blood T cell repertoires in COVID-19. Sequenced by immunoSEQ multiplex PCR; TCRdb stores in-frame clones only, minus some. Of approximately 160,000 clones in the sample, around 87% were seen once. Sequencing used peripheral blood. The source is a man aged 55 to 69 with COVID-19, enrolled during active disease. Each CDR3 is given with its conserved first and last residue. Fields, in order: V gene, J gene, clone size, D gene, CDR3 DNA, CDR3 protein. D genes are given only for firm matches. The listing skips clone size in some rows; elsewhere it reads once, few, many or a size class.

v_gene: TRBV5-1
j_gene: TRBJ2-3
abundance: .
d_gene: TRBD1
CDR3nt: TGCGCCAGCAAGGGACAGGAGACCCTAAGCACAGATACGCAGTATTTT
CDR3aa: CASKGQETLSTDTQYF

v_gene: TRBV11-3
j_gene: TRBJ2-1
abundance: once
d_gene: TRBD2
CDR3nt: TGTGCCAGCAGTCGACTAGCGGGAGGTTACAATGAGCAGTTCTTC
CDR3aa: CASSRLAGGYNEQFF

v_gene: TRBV6-2/TRBV6-3
j_gene: TRBJ1-1
abundance: .
d_gene: TRBD1
CDR3nt: TGTGCCAGCAGTTACCCAGAGGACAGGGGGTCGAACACTGAAGCTTTCTTT
CDR3aa: CASSYPEDRGSNTEAFF

v_gene: TRBV30
j_gene: TRBJ2-7
abundance: few
d_gene: .
CDR3nt: TGTGCCTGGAGGCGGAGAGGGGAGCAGTACTTC
CDR3aa: CAWRRRGEQYF

v_gene: TRBV25-1
j_gene: TRBJ1-5
abundance: .
d_gene: .
CDR3nt: TGTGCCAGCACATCAGGGAATCAGCCCCAGCATTTT
CDR3aa: CASTSGNQPQHF

v_gene: TRBV3-1/TRBV3-2
j_gene: TRBJ1-1
abundance: .
d_gene: .
CDR3nt: TGTGCCACCCACCCCCTAATTGGAGTTTCTGAAGCTTTCTTT
CDR3aa: CATHPLIGVSEAFF

v_gene: TRBV3-1/TRBV3-2
j_gene: TRBJ1-6
abundance: .
d_gene: .
CDR3nt: TGTGCCAGCAGCCGCGGCGGAGGGGATAATTCACCCCTCCACTTT
CDR3aa: CASSRGGGDNSPLHF

v_gene: TRBV14
j_gene: TRBJ1-1
abundance: .
d_gene: .
CDR3nt: TGTGCCAGCAGCCGGCAGGGAATTGAAGCTTTCTTT
CDR3aa: CASSRQGIEAFF

v_gene: TRBV6-1
j_gene: TRBJ1-4
abundance: once
d_gene: .
CDR3nt: TGTGCCAGCAGTGAAACGCAGTTTAATGAAAAACTGTTTTTT
CDR3aa: CASSETQFNEKLFF

v_gene: TRBV6-5
j_gene: TRBJ2-7
abundance: few
d_gene: .
CDR3nt: TGTGCCAGCAGAGTGGGGCAGGGCTCCTACGAGCAGTACTTC
CDR3aa: CASRVGQGSYEQYF

v_gene: TRBV10-3
j_gene: TRBJ1-6
abundance: few
d_gene: .
CDR3nt: TGTGCCATCAGTGACGCGGGAGCTTCACCCCTCCACTTT
CDR3aa: CAISDAGASPLHF

v_gene: TRBV5-1
j_gene: TRBJ2-1
abundance: .
d_gene: TRBD2
CDR3nt: TGCGCCAGCAGCCCTCGCAGCGGGGGGAACAATGAGCAGTTCTTC
CDR3aa: CASSPRSGGNNEQFF

v_gene: TRBV28
j_gene: TRBJ1-5
abundance: .
d_gene: TRBD1
CDR3nt: TGTGCCAGCAACAGGGGTAGTCAGCCCCAGCATTTT
CDR3aa: CASNRGSQPQHF

v_gene: TRBV30
j_gene: TRBJ1-2
abundance: .
d_gene: TRBD1
CDR3nt: TGTGCCTCTCAAGGACAGGGTACCGTCGGCTACACCTTC
CDR3aa: CASQGQGTVGYTF

v_gene: TRBV21-1
j_gene: TRBJ2-1
abundance: .
d_gene: .
CDR3nt: TGTGCCAGCAGCAAAGTAATGACAGGGGGTATTTGGAATGAGCAGTTCTTC
CDR3aa: CASSKVMTGGIWNEQFF

v_gene: TRBV5-4
j_gene: TRBJ2-2
abundance: few
d_gene: TRBD1
CDR3nt: TGTGCCAGCAGACCTGGACAGGGTGGAACCGGGGAGCTGTTTTTT
CDR3aa: CASRPGQGGTGELFF

v_gene: TRBV4-3
j_gene: TRBJ2-2
abundance: once
d_gene: .
CDR3nt: TGCGCCAGCAGCCAAGCTACAGTGCTCGGGGAGCTGTTTTTT
CDR3aa: CASSQATVLGELFF

v_gene: TRBV7-3
j_gene: TRBJ1-3
abundance: .
d_gene: .
CDR3nt: TGTGCCAGCAGCTTAAGCCCTCCCAGTACTGGAAACACCATATATTTT
CDR3aa: CASSLSPPSTGNTIYF

v_gene: TRBV30
j_gene: TRBJ2-7
abundance: .
d_gene: .
CDR3nt: TGTGCCTGGGCCAACACCTACGAGCAGTACTTC
CDR3aa: CAWANTYEQYF

v_gene: TRBV4-3
j_gene: TRBJ2-3
abundance: .
d_gene: .
CDR3nt: TGCGCCAGCAGCCAGGAGCGGGCCACAGATACGCAGTATTTT
CDR3aa: CASSQERATDTQYF

v_gene: TRBV29-1
j_gene: TRBJ2-5
abundance: .
d_gene: .
CDR3nt: TGCAGCGTTGACCAAGCGGCGGAGACCCAGTACTTC
CDR3aa: CSVDQAAETQYF

v_gene: TRBV7-2
j_gene: TRBJ2-3
abundance: .
d_gene: TRBD2
CDR3nt: TGTGCCAGCAGCTTAGGAGCGGGGGGGGATACGCAGTATTTT
CDR3aa: CASSLGAGGDTQYF

v_gene: TRBV27
j_gene: TRBJ2-3
abundance: .
d_gene: .
CDR3nt: TGTGCCAGCAGACCAAAGGGGCTAGGCACAGATACGCAGTATTTT
CDR3aa: CASRPKGLGTDTQYF

v_gene: TRBV7-9
j_gene: TRBJ1-2
abundance: once
d_gene: .
CDR3nt: TGTGCCAGCAGCTTAATAGAGGGTTTGAATTATGGCTACACCTTC
CDR3aa: CASSLIEGLNYGYTF

v_gene: TRBV7-2
j_gene: TRBJ2-1
abundance: .
d_gene: .
CDR3nt: TGTGCCAGCAGCTTGCTAGTGACTGGTGAGCAGTTCTTC
CDR3aa: CASSLLVTGEQFF

v_gene: TRBV6-5
j_gene: TRBJ2-3
abundance: .
d_gene: .
CDR3nt: TGTGCCAGCAGGCAGAGGCGCACAGATACGCAGTATTTT
CDR3aa: CASRQRRTDTQYF

v_gene: TRBV7-2
j_gene: TRBJ1-6
abundance: few
d_gene: .
CDR3nt: TGTGCCAGCAGCTTAGCGGGGACTAATAATTCACCCCTCCACTTT
CDR3aa: CASSLAGTNNSPLHF

v_gene: TRBV27
j_gene: TRBJ2-1
abundance: once
d_gene: .
CDR3nt: TGTGCCAGCAGTGCAGTGGGGCCTACCCTTTACAATGAGCAGTTCTTC
CDR3aa: CASSAVGPTLYNEQFF

v_gene: TRBV6-4
j_gene: TRBJ1-5
abundance: .
d_gene: .
CDR3nt: TGTGCCAGCAGACAGGCCCTAAGCAATCAGCCCCAGCATTTT
CDR3aa: CASRQALSNQPQHF

v_gene: TRBV7-9
j_gene: TRBJ1-5
abundance: many
d_gene: .
CDR3nt: TGTGCCACCCAGGGCTGGGGCAATCAGCCCCAGCATTTT
CDR3aa: CATQGWGNQPQHF

v_gene: TRBV7-8
j_gene: TRBJ2-7
abundance: .
d_gene: .
CDR3nt: TGTGCCAGCAGCTCAAGTCCCCGCGCGGGCGGCTACGAGCAGTACTTC
CDR3aa: CASSSSPRAGGYEQYF

v_gene: TRBV7-9
j_gene: TRBJ1-1
abundance: .
d_gene: .
CDR3nt: TGTGCCAGCAGCTTATATTTCGGGTTGAGGGCTCGGGACACTGAAGCTTTCTTT
CDR3aa: CASSLYFGLRARDTEAFF

v_gene: TRBV3-1/TRBV3-2
j_gene: TRBJ1-1
abundance: .
d_gene: .
CDR3nt: TGTGCCAGCAGTGAGCCTTTCACTGAAGCTTTCTTT
CDR3aa: CASSEPFTEAFF

v_gene: TRBV13
j_gene: TRBJ2-2
abundance: few
d_gene: .
CDR3nt: TGTGCCAGCATCCAAAGAACGGGGGTTGCGCGCACCGGGGAGCTGTTTTTT
CDR3aa: CASIQRTGVARTGELFF